This T cell receptor beta chain was sequenced for a study of blood T cells in healthy people across ages. Note on this clonotype: Its antigen is still unknown.

Study-level results: Age advanced and TCR beta diversity per million T cells fell, roughly linearly. Long-lived and aged donors differed, with more naive CD4+ cells and higher diversity in the long-lived.

V dropped 2 bases and J dropped 4; count of bases not matched to a gene: 16. In germline, CDR1 is MNHEY, CDR2 SVGAGI. This CDR3 has 19 amino acids. With a J-beta primer mix and a sample-barcoded 5' primer, a second PCR ran about 6 to 11 cycles. TCRdb itself ran the 5' RACE reads through MiXCR, one entry per CDR3 protein. The sample holds hundreds of thousands of distinct CDR3 sequences, under 70% seen once. The sample consisted of blood. The sequence was collected from a man between 60 and 70 years old in good health. The chain is built from TRBV6-5 and TRBJ2-5, with 10 bases fitting TRBD2. The CDR3 nucleotides read TGTGCCAGCAGTTACGCAAACCCTAGCGGGAGATCCTGGAGAGAGACCCAGTACTTC. It is translated as CASSYANPSGRSWRETQYF.